This is a list of T cell receptor beta chains from one sample in a study of T cell repertoires in cytomegalovirus infection. Their target antigens are unknown. MiXCR was run by TCRdb on the reads, yielding one entry per CDR3 protein. Altogether about 400,000 distinct CDR3 sequences are present, 34% being singletons, with the ten largest covering approximately 13%. Material: cultured PBMCs, obtained from culture after CMV antigen stimulation. These receptors originate from a human donor in good health (CMV status not recorded). Some clones in this sample may be carry-over from other donors' samples. Each CDR3 is given with its conserved first and last residue. The order of the fields is CDR3 DNA, CDR3 protein, V gene, J gene, D gene, clone size. A D gene is named only where the DNA matches it firmly. Clone size is given for some rows only: seen once, a few or many times, or a class if the clone is expanded.

CDR3 DNA: TGTGCCAGCAGCTTACGGCTAGCGGGAGGGCTCAACAATGAGCAGTTGTTC
CDR3 protein: CASSLRLAGGLNNEQLF
V gene: TRBV7-2
J gene: TRBJ2-1
D gene: TRBD2
clone size: -

CDR3 DNA: TGTGCCAGTAGTATAGATCGAGGGGGCAACTATGGCTACACCTTC
CDR3 protein: CASSIDRGGNYGYTF
V gene: TRBV19
J gene: TRBJ1-2
D gene: TRBD1
clone size: -

CDR3 DNA: TGCGCCAGCAGAGATCCGGGACTAGCTACTTTAAAGCAGTTCTTC
CDR3 protein: CASRDPGLATLKQFF
V gene: TRBV4-1
J gene: TRBJ2-1
D gene: TRBD2
clone size: few

CDR3 DNA: TGTGCCAGCAGAAACCGGCCGGGACTCTCCTACGAGCAGTACTTC
CDR3 protein: CASRNRPGLSYEQYF
V gene: TRBV6-2/TRBV6-3
J gene: TRBJ2-7
D gene: -
clone size: -

CDR3 DNA: TGTGCCAGCAGTGAGCGGGTCACAGATACGCAGTATTTT
CDR3 protein: CASSERVTDTQYF
V gene: TRBV6-4
J gene: TRBJ2-3
D gene: -
clone size: -

CDR3 DNA: TGTGCCAGCAGCTCCGTAACAGGGGGCTACACCGGGGAGCTGTTTTTT
CDR3 protein: CASSSVTGGYTGELFF
V gene: TRBV7-2
J gene: TRBJ2-2
D gene: TRBD1
clone size: -

CDR3 DNA: TGCGCCAGCAGCTTGAGTGGGGGAGATACGCAGTATTTT
CDR3 protein: CASSLSGGDTQYF
V gene: TRBV5-1
J gene: TRBJ2-3
D gene: -
clone size: many

CDR3 DNA: TGTGCCAGCGAGGGAACTAGCGGTCCGGGGACCCAGTACTTC
CDR3 protein: CASEGTSGPGTQYF
V gene: TRBV28
J gene: TRBJ2-5
D gene: TRBD2
clone size: -

CDR3 DNA: TGTGCCAGCAGTTACGACAGGGCGATCCCTAACACTGAAGCTTTCTTT
CDR3 protein: CASSYDRAIPNTEAFF
V gene: TRBV6-2/TRBV6-3
J gene: TRBJ1-1
D gene: TRBD1
clone size: few

CDR3 DNA: TGTGCCAGCTGGGGACTAGCGGGAGTTTCTGAGCAGTTCTTC
CDR3 protein: CASWGLAGVSEQFF
V gene: TRBV2
J gene: TRBJ2-1
D gene: TRBD2
clone size: -

CDR3 DNA: TGCAGTGCTAGAGATCGACGACCGAGGAACACTGAAGCTTTCTTT
CDR3 protein: CSARDRRPRNTEAFF
V gene: TRBV20-1
J gene: TRBJ1-1
D gene: -
clone size: -

CDR3 DNA: TGTGCCAGCAGGTCTAAACAAGAGACCCAGTACTTC
CDR3 protein: CASRSKQETQYF
V gene: TRBV27
J gene: TRBJ2-5
D gene: -
clone size: few

CDR3 DNA: TGTGCCAGCAGCTTAGTTCGGGAGCACAATGAGCAGTTCTTC
CDR3 protein: CASSLVREHNEQFF
V gene: TRBV7-8
J gene: TRBJ2-1
D gene: -
clone size: few

CDR3 DNA: TGTGCCAGCAGCTTTGCATCGTTGACAGGGGAAGAGACCCAGTACTTC
CDR3 protein: CASSFASLTGEETQYF
V gene: TRBV4-2
J gene: TRBJ2-5
D gene: TRBD1
clone size: few

CDR3 DNA: TGTGCCAGCAGCCGTGACCGTAACCCCATCGGGGCCAACGTCCTGACTTTC
CDR3 protein: CASSRDRNPIGANVLTF
V gene: TRBV12-3/TRBV12-4
J gene: TRBJ2-6
D gene: -
clone size: -

CDR3 DNA: TGTGCCAGCAGGCCACTAGCGGCAAAGTTTTACGAGCAGTACTTC
CDR3 protein: CASRPLAAKFYEQYF
V gene: TRBV6-5
J gene: TRBJ2-7
D gene: TRBD2
clone size: -

CDR3 DNA: TGTGCCATCAGTCCGGGACAGGGGACCCAGACCATATATTTT
CDR3 protein: CAISPGQGTQTIYF
V gene: TRBV10-3
J gene: TRBJ1-3
D gene: TRBD1
clone size: few

CDR3 DNA: TGTGCCAGCAGCTTAGGGGTACTAGCGGGAGTGTATGAGCAGTTCTTC
CDR3 protein: CASSLGVLAGVYEQFF
V gene: TRBV7-2
J gene: TRBJ2-1
D gene: TRBD2
clone size: -

CDR3 DNA: TGTGCCAGCAGTTTAAAGGGACAGGGGCCCTACGAGCAGTACTTC
CDR3 protein: CASSLKGQGPYEQYF
V gene: TRBV12-3/TRBV12-4
J gene: TRBJ2-7
D gene: TRBD1
clone size: -

CDR3 DNA: TGTGCCAGCAGCTCCAGGGTACGGTATACGCAGTATTTT
CDR3 protein: CASSSRVRYTQYF
V gene: TRBV11-3
J gene: TRBJ2-3
D gene: -
clone size: -

CDR3 DNA: TGCAGTGCCAGACTAGCGACAAAGCAGTTCTTC
CDR3 protein: CSARLATKQFF
V gene: TRBV20-1
J gene: TRBJ2-1
D gene: TRBD2
clone size: once

CDR3 DNA: TGTGCCAGCAGCTTAGGGGGAACTGGAGAGACCCAGTACTTC
CDR3 protein: CASSLGGTGETQYF
V gene: TRBV7-2
J gene: TRBJ2-5
D gene: -
clone size: many

CDR3 DNA: TGTGCCAGCAGAGGTACTCTCTCCTACAATGAGCAGTTCTTC
CDR3 protein: CASRGTLSYNEQFF
V gene: TRBV6-2/TRBV6-3
J gene: TRBJ2-1
D gene: -
clone size: many

CDR3 DNA: TGTGCCAGCAGTTTCCGGGGGTTCGGTCAAGAGACCCAGTACTTC
CDR3 protein: CASSFRGFGQETQYF
V gene: TRBV28
J gene: TRBJ2-5
D gene: -
clone size: -

CDR3 DNA: TGTGCCAGCAGCTTGGAGGCGGGTATTGGGACTGAAGCTTTCTTT
CDR3 protein: CASSLEAGIGTEAFF
V gene: TRBV5-4
J gene: TRBJ1-1
D gene: -
clone size: -

CDR3 DNA: TGTGCCAGCTCACCACCTCTAAGCCCGGGACAGGGGTCAGATACGCAGTATTTT
CDR3 protein: CASSPPLSPGQGSDTQYF
V gene: TRBV18
J gene: TRBJ2-3
D gene: TRBD1
clone size: -

CDR3 DNA: TGTGCCAGCAGCTCCGGACAGGGGGCGGAATCGTCATACTACGAGCAGTACTTC
CDR3 protein: CASSSGQGAESSYYEQYF
V gene: TRBV7-8
J gene: TRBJ2-7
D gene: TRBD1
clone size: many

CDR3 DNA: TGTGCCATCAGTGCACCGGGACTACACAGCACAGATACGCAGTATTTT
CDR3 protein: CAISAPGLHSTDTQYF
V gene: TRBV10-3
J gene: TRBJ2-3
D gene: TRBD2
clone size: -

CDR3 DNA: TGTGCCAGCTTAGAGGGACAGGGGCTTGACTATGGCTACACCTTC
CDR3 protein: CASLEGQGLDYGYTF
V gene: TRBV7-9
J gene: TRBJ1-2
D gene: TRBD1
clone size: -

CDR3 DNA: TGCGCCAGCAGCCAAGATATCCCCAGCGGGATTCAGTACTTC
CDR3 protein: CASSQDIPSGIQYF
V gene: TRBV4-3
J gene: TRBJ2-4
D gene: -
clone size: -

CDR3 DNA: TGTGCCATCAGTGAAGGGCTAACCAATGAGCAGTTCTTC
CDR3 protein: CAISEGLTNEQFF
V gene: TRBV10-3
J gene: TRBJ2-1
D gene: -
clone size: -

CDR3 DNA: TGTGCCAGCAGCTTGTATAGGGGAGGGTACCAGCCCCAGCATTTT
CDR3 protein: CASSLYRGGYQPQHF
V gene: TRBV7-2
J gene: TRBJ1-5
D gene: -
clone size: many

CDR3 DNA: TGTGCCAGCAGCTTACGGCGGAGCTCTGGAAACACCATATATTTT
CDR3 protein: CASSLRRSSGNTIYF
V gene: TRBV7-9
J gene: TRBJ1-3
D gene: -
clone size: -

CDR3 DNA: TGTGCCAGCAGCCGACAGGACACCGGGGAGCTGTTTTTT
CDR3 protein: CASSRQDTGELFF
V gene: TRBV7-2
J gene: TRBJ2-2
D gene: -
clone size: -

CDR3 DNA: TGTGCCAGCAGTTACTCGATAGTGGGGGCTAACACTGAAGCTTTCTTT
CDR3 protein: CASSYSIVGANTEAFF
V gene: TRBV6-8
J gene: TRBJ1-1
D gene: -
clone size: -

CDR3 DNA: TGTGCCAGCAGCCCGAGTCGGGACAGGGCCTTTCAACATGGCTACACCTTC
CDR3 protein: CASSPSRDRAFQHGYTF
V gene: TRBV7-9
J gene: TRBJ1-2
D gene: TRBD1
clone size: -

CDR3 DNA: TGTGCCAGCAGTCTCGGGGGGAGCCTCTCTGGAAACACCATATATTTT
CDR3 protein: CASSLGGSLSGNTIYF
V gene: TRBV7-2
J gene: TRBJ1-3
D gene: -
clone size: few

CDR3 DNA: TGTGCCAGCAGCTTAGCTCTCTACCCCTTCCACTTT
CDR3 protein: CASSLALYPFHF
V gene: TRBV7-2
J gene: TRBJ1-6
D gene: -
clone size: -

CDR3 DNA: TGTGCCAGCAGCCTTGAGGGGTCTAGCGGGAGGGCTGAGCAGTTCTTC
CDR3 protein: CASSLEGSSGRAEQFF
V gene: TRBV7-2
J gene: TRBJ2-1
D gene: TRBD2
clone size: many

CDR3 DNA: TGTGCCAGCATGGGTCCCCAGGGGACCCAGTACTTC
CDR3 protein: CASMGPQGTQYF
V gene: TRBV7-2
J gene: TRBJ2-5
D gene: -
clone size: many

CDR3 DNA: TGTGCCAGTTCCGTCCGACATCTTCAAGAGACCCAGTACTTC
CDR3 protein: CASSVRHLQETQYF
V gene: TRBV19
J gene: TRBJ2-5
D gene: -
clone size: -

CDR3 DNA: TGCGCCAGCAGCTTGGCCCCGTCAGAAAACTATGGCTACACCTTC
CDR3 protein: CASSLAPSENYGYTF
V gene: TRBV5-1
J gene: TRBJ1-2
D gene: -
clone size: few

CDR3 DNA: TGTGCCAGCAGCTTAGCTAGCGGGAGGATTGATTTCGAGCAGTACTTC
CDR3 protein: CASSLASGRIDFEQYF
V gene: TRBV7-2
J gene: TRBJ2-7
D gene: TRBD2
clone size: once

CDR3 DNA: TGTGCCAGCAGCCTCCCGCTAGCGGGAAGGGAGACCCAGTACTTC
CDR3 protein: CASSLPLAGRETQYF
V gene: TRBV7-2
J gene: TRBJ2-5
D gene: TRBD2
clone size: many

CDR3 DNA: TGTGCCAGCAGTGATTCTCTAGCGGGCCGCTACAATGAGCAGTTCTTC
CDR3 protein: CASSDSLAGRYNEQFF
V gene: TRBV6-1
J gene: TRBJ2-1
D gene: TRBD2
clone size: -